One sample yielded the 27 T cell receptor beta chains listed below, sequenced in a study of blood T cell repertoires in COVID-19. Method: immunoSEQ multiplex PCR; TCRdb's copy keeps in-frame clones and lacks some. Counted here are some 140,000 clones, about four fifths occurring once; the ten biggest clones make up around 32%. Sequences were obtained from peripheral blood. These receptors were taken from a woman in her fifties or sixties with acute or convalescent COVID-19.

The chain carries TRBV3-1 (or the pseudogene TRBV3-2) and TRBJ1-2, with 9 bases fitting TRBD1. After removal of 7 bases from V and 8 bases from J, the junction contained 14 bases not matched to a gene. Germline V lookup: CDR1 LGHDT, CDR2 YNNKEL (reference sequence). This CDR3 comprises 15 residues. The CDR3 nucleotides read TGTGCCAGCACCCGGAATTCACAGGGGGCGGGGGGCTACACCTTC. This sequence encodes CASTRNSQGAGGYTF.

This clone was observed a few times. The chain couples TRBV5-1 to TRBJ2-2, with 9 bases lining up with TRBD1. The V gene end was trimmed by 3 bases and the J gene end by 4 bases; junction bases not matched to a gene: 10. This CDR3 is built from 17 residues. Germline V gene lookup returns CDR1 SGHRS and CDR2 YFSETQ. CDR3 DNA: TGCGCCAGCAGCTCACAACCCGGGACAGGGTCCACCGGGGAGCTGTTTTTT. This translates into CASSSQPGTGSTGELFF.

J is TRBJ1-2 and V is TRBV7-9, with 9 bases identical to TRBD1. This CDR3 region has 15 residues. V trimming: 5 bases; J trimming: 5 bases; junction bases outside the gene matches: 9. Per germline, CDR1 SEHNR and CDR2 FQNEAQ (reference sequence). CDR3 bases: TGTGCCAGCAGCCGCAGCCGAGACAGGGGGTATGGCTACACCTTC. Translated: CASSRSRDRGYGYTF.

The chain joins TRBV24-1 to TRBJ1-1, with D unresolved. There are 12 residues in the CDR3. In germline, CDR1 is KGHDR, CDR2 SFDVKD. This chain's CDR3 is CVGTGAYTEAFF. As DNA, the CDR3 is TGTGTAGGAACGGGAGCATACACTGAAGCTTTCTTT.

This CDR3 reads CASSVIAGSSNQPQHF. CDR3 DNA sequence: TGTGCCAGTAGTGTTATTGCGGGAAGTAGCAATCAGCCCCAGCATTTT. V and J are TRBV19 and TRBJ1-5, with no clear D. The ends were cut back, 5 bases at V and 0 bases at J, with 14 bases in the middle. This CDR3 has 16 amino acids. The germline gives CDR1 LNHDA, CDR2 SQIVND (reference sequence).

The rearrangement joins TRBV30 to TRBJ2-1, with TRBD2 as a possible D gene (5 bases). V shed 1 base and J shed 12 bases, with 13 bases lying between them. The CDR3 has 12 amino acids. Germline V gene sequence: CDR1 GTSNPN, CDR2 SVGIG (reference sequence). This CDR3 is CAWSESGGTQFF. In DNA, the CDR3 is TGTGCCTGGAGTGAAAGCGGCGGCACGCAGTTCTTC.

This chain connects TRBV2 to TRBJ1-4; tentatively, D is TRBD1 (6 bases). The CDR3 totals 14 residues. Germline values: CDR1 SNHLY, CDR2 FYNNEI. Trimming took off 4 bases at V and 4 bases at J, with 10 bases between the two ends. CDR3 loop: CASSAGQINEKLFF. CDR3 nucleotide sequence: TGTGCCAGCAGTGCCGGACAGATTAATGAAAAACTGTTTTTT.

Regarding this clone: Other DNA sequences within the sample encode an identical CDR3. This sequence joins TRBV2 and TRBJ1-5; TRBD1 matches at 10 bases. The V gene end was trimmed by 1 base and the J gene end by 6 bases; junction bases not matched to a gene: 3. The CDR3 totals 15 residues. Germline assignment: CDR1 SNHLY and CDR2 FYNNEI. CDR3 amino acids: CASSEDWTGGQPQHF. The CDR3 DNA is TGTGCCAGCAGTGAAGATTGGACAGGGGGTCAGCCCCAGCATTTT.

The V call is TRBV20-1, the J call TRBJ1-1; the D gene is possibly TRBD1 (6 bases). CDR1 is DFQATT and CDR2 is SNEGSKA in the germline V gene (reference sequence). Trimming pared 3 bases from V and 4 bases from J, leaving 15 bases between. The CDR3 runs 14 residues. This CDR3 is CSASQQGSRTEAFF. For the CDR3, the DNA is TGCAGTGCTAGTCAGCAGGGGAGTCGCACTGAAGCTTTCTTT.

This chain connects TRBV7-9 to TRBJ2-7, with TRBD2 identical over 11 bases. The CDR3 is 14 amino acids. V lost 5 bases to trimming and J lost 12 bases; unmatched junction nucleotides: 12. Germline values: CDR1 SEHNR, CDR2 FQNEAQ (reference sequence). The DNA for the CDR3 is TGTGCCAGCAGCCCCCCACTAGCGGGGGTCCGTGGGTACTTC. It is translated as CASSPPLAGVRGYF.

This clone has a count of ten or more. V is TRBV10-3 and J is TRBJ1-2; D is uncertain. This CDR3 is 13 amino acids long. Germline-derived CDR1 and CDR2 are ENHRY and SYGVKD. V lost 11 bases to trimming and J lost 6 bases, with 19 bases between them. The CDR3 sequence is CAESDGEYNGYTF. The CDR3 coding sequence is TGTGCCGAATCGGATGGAGAGTATAATGGCTACACCTTC.

The chain joins TRBV5-1 to TRBJ2-1, with D unresolved. From germline, CDR1 is SGHRS and CDR2 YFSETQ. This CDR3 is 15 amino acids long. Trimming took 0 bases from V and 7 from J, leaving 14 bases between them. This chain's CDR3 is CASSLDSPWANEQFF. CDR3 nucleotides: TGCGCCAGCAGCTTGGACAGCCCTTGGGCGAATGAGCAGTTCTTC.

This rearrangement joins TRBV9 to TRBJ2-1, with 9 bases aligning to TRBD2. The V gene end was trimmed by 2 bases and the J gene end by 4 bases; junction bases not matched to a gene: 4. Per germline, CDR1 SGDLS and CDR2 YYNGEE. The CDR3 runs 15 residues. The CDR3 is CASSVGSGGYNEQFF. Here the CDR3 DNA reads TGTGCCAGCAGCGTCGGTAGCGGGGGATACAATGAGCAGTTCTTC.

The rearrangement uses TRBV30 and TRBJ1-3, with D tentatively TRBD1 (5 bases). The V end was cut by 5 bases, the J end by 4 bases, with 9 bases between. The CDR3 is made up of 12 amino acids. Germline CDR1 GTSNPN, CDR2 SVGIG (reference sequence). This CDR3 is CAWQGLGNTIYF. CDR3 DNA: TGTGCCTGGCAGGGATTAGGAAACACCATATATTTT.

The chain employs TRBV20-1 and TRBJ1-4; D may be TRBD1 (5 bases). Germline values: CDR1 DFQATT, CDR2 SNEGSKA (reference sequence). Deletions cut 3 bases from V and 11 bases from J, with 16 bases between. There are 13 residues in the CDR3. The CDR3 DNA follows: TGCAGTGCTAGTCAGGGTCTAGTAACGAAACTGTTTTTT. This codes for CSASQGLVTKLFF.

This clone was detected only a few times. This sequence joins TRBV6-1 and TRBJ1-6, with 9 bases fitting TRBD1. This CDR3 spans 18 amino acids. With V trimmed by 1 base and J by 10 bases, 14 bases remained unmatched. Per the germline V gene, CDR1 is MNHNS and CDR2 is SASEGT. CDR3 region: CASSEVGADRGNGSPLHF. As DNA, the CDR3 is TGTGCCAGCAGTGAAGTTGGGGCCGACAGGGGGAACGGCTCACCCCTCCACTTT.

The V call is TRBV15, the J call TRBJ2-2, with D possibly matching TRBD1 (6 bases). Germline loops: CDR1 LNHNV, CDR2 YYDKDF (reference sequence). The CDR3 loop spans 13 amino acids. The V gene lost 9 bases and the J gene lost 4 bases, with 12 bases spanning the gap. The CDR3 coding sequence is TGTGCCACTTCGGGACATACCACCGGGGAGCTGTTTTTT. It codes for CATSGHTTGELFF.

V and J are TRBV5-1 and TRBJ1-3; D is uncertain. V was cut by 0 bases and J by 0 bases, with 10 bases left in between. Germline CDR1 and CDR2: SGHRS and YFSETQ. This CDR3 contains 16 residues. The CDR3 bases are TGCGCCAGCAGCTTGGGCTCTGTCAGCTCTGGAAACACCATATATTTT. Protein sequence: CASSLGSVSSGNTIYF.

The V call is TRBV16, the J call TRBJ2-7; 8 positions agree with TRBD2. The germline gives CDR1 KGHSY, CDR2 FQNENV. V shed 4 bases, J shed 6 bases, and the junction held 5 bases outside the gene matches. There are 13 residues in the CDR3. The CDR3 DNA reads TGTGCCAGCAGCCTCGGGAGGGTGGGCGAGCAGTACGTC. As protein: CASSLGRVGEQYV.

In nucleotides, the CDR3 is TGTGCCAGCAGCCAGTCGGGGGGCGGAGAAGAGACCCAGTACTTC. This codes for CASSQSGGGEETQYF. This rearrangement joins TRBV6-6 to TRBJ2-5, with D maybe TRBD2 (7 bases). The CDR3 runs 15 residues. V was clipped by 6 bases and J by 3 bases, with 17 bases between them. Looked up from germline, CDR1 is MNHNY and CDR2 is SVGAGI (reference sequence).

This clone was detected only a few times. The CDR3 region is CASSLAENQPQHF. DNA of the CDR3: TGTGCCAGCAGTTTGGCAGAAAATCAGCCCCAGCATTTT. The chain joins TRBV12-3 or TRBV12-4 to TRBJ1-5; no definite D call. CDR3 size: 13 residues. V gave up 3 bases and J gave up 4 bases, with 7 bases separating them.

This chain uses TRBV7-2 with TRBJ1-2; TRBD1 is a possible D gene (5 bases). This CDR3 has 14 residues. V gave up 1 base and J gave up 5 bases, with 11 bases separating them. CDR1 and CDR2 from the germline V gene are SGHTA and FQGNSA. In nucleotides, the CDR3 is TGTGCCAGCAGCTTAGAGGCAGGGCTTTATGGCTACACCTTC. Encoded protein: CASSLEAGLYGYTF. The full variable domain, its missing parts supplied by reference TRBV7-2 and TRBJ1-2, is GAGVSQSPSNKVTEKGKDVELRCDPISGHTALYWYRQSLGQGLEFLIYFQGNSAPDKSGLPSDRFSAERTGGSVSTLTIQRTQQEDSAVYLCASSLEAGLYGYTFGSGTRLTVV.

J is TRBJ1-3 and V is TRBV5-1, with D tentatively TRBD1 (6 bases). In germline, CDR1 is SGHRS, CDR2 YFSETQ. CDR3 length: 15 residues. Trimming cost V 4 bases and J 2 bases, with 13 bases left between them. The CDR3 sequence is CASSAEGVPGNTIYF. The CDR3 coding sequence is TGCGCCAGCAGCGCCGAGGGGGTCCCTGGAAACACCATATATTTT.

The chain couples TRBV28 to TRBJ2-7; D might be TRBD1 (6 bases). Trimming pared 3 bases from V and 3 bases from J, leaving 12 bases between. The CDR3 spans 14 residues. Germline V gene lookup returns CDR1 MDHEN and CDR2 SYDVKM. The DNA for the CDR3 is TGTGCCAGCAGTTTGTCCCTAGGGGGCTACGAGCAGTACTTC. Translating gives CASSLSLGGYEQYF.

The rearrangement uses TRBV5-1 and TRBJ1-1; D possibly corresponds to TRBD1 (5 bases). This CDR3 comprises 16 residues. The ends were cut back, 0 bases at V and 2 bases at J, with 14 bases in the middle. The germline CDR1 and CDR2 sequences are SGHRS and YFSETQ. CDR3 region: CASSLGSTATNTEAFF. In nucleotides, the CDR3 is TGCGCCAGCAGCTTGGGTTCGACAGCCACCAACACTGAAGCTTTCTTT.

The chain joins TRBV19 to TRBJ2-6; 7 bases are a match to TRBD1. Germline V gene lookup returns CDR1 LNHDA and CDR2 SQIVND (reference sequence). The CDR3 extends over 18 amino acids. Unmatched junction bases numbered 10, after V lost 5 bases and J lost 0 bases. The CDR3 loop is CASSSSGAGGSGANVLTF. CDR3 in DNA: TGTGCCAGTAGTTCCTCCGGAGCAGGGGGCTCTGGGGCCAACGTCCTGACTTTC.

V is TRBV7-9 and J is TRBJ1-6, with TRBD1 matching 7 bases. V trimming: 5 bases; J trimming: 7 bases; junction bases outside the gene matches: 8. Germline-derived CDR1 and CDR2 are SEHNR and FQNEAQ (reference sequence). The CDR3 consists of 15 residues. The CDR3 region has the DNA TGTGCCAGCAGCGACGGGACAGCCGCCAATTCACCCCTCCACTTT. Encoded protein: CASSDGTAANSPLHF.